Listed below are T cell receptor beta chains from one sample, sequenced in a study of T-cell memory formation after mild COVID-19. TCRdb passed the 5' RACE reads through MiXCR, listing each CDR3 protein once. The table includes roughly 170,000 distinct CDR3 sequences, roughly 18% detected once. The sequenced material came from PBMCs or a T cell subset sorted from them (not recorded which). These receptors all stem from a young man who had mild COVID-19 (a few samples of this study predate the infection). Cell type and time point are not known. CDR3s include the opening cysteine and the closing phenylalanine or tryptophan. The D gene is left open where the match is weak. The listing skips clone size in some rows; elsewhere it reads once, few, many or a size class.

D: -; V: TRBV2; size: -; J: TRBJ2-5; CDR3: CASSYSYGRETQYF; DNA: TGTGCCAGCAGTTATAGTTATGGGAGAGAGACCCAGTACTTC
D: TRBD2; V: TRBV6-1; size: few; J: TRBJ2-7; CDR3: CASQPSGSYEQYF; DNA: TGTGCCAGCCAGCCCAGCGGGAGCTACGAGCAGTACTTC
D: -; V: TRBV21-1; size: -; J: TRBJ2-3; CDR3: CARPCYWGDTDTQYF; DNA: TGTGCCCGCCCTTGTTATTGGGGGGACACAGATACGCAGTATTTT
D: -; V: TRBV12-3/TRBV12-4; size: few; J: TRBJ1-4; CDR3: CASTHNEKLFF; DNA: TGTGCCAGCACCCATAATGAAAAACTGTTTTTT
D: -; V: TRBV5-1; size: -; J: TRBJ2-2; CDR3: CASSLVTQATGELFF; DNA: TGCGCCAGCAGCTTGGTTACTCAGGCCACCGGGGAGCTGTTTTTT
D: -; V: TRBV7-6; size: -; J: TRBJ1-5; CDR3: CASSRTGRNQPQHF; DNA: TGTGCCAGCAGCCGAACAGGGAGAAATCAGCCCCAGCATTTT
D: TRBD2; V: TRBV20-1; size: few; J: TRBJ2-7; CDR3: CSARVASGYEQYF; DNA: TGCAGTGCTAGAGTTGCTAGCGGCTACGAGCAGTACTTC
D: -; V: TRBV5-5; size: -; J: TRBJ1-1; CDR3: CASRTFLGELTEAFF; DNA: TGTGCCAGCAGAACCTTCCTCGGGGAGCTGACTGAAGCTTTCTTT
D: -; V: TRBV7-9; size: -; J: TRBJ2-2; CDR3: CASSPQAFANTGELFF; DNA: TGTGCCAGCAGCCCACAGGCCTTCGCGAACACCGGGGAGCTGTTTTTT
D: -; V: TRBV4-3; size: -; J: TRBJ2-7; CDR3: CASSQGLVGWDSYEQYF; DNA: TGCGCCAGCAGCCAAGGATTGGTGGGATGGGACTCCTACGAGCAGTACTTC
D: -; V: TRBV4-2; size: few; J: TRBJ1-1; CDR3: CASSHPRGPNTEAFF; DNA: TGTGCCAGCAGCCACCCCCGGGGCCCAAACACTGAAGCTTTCTTT
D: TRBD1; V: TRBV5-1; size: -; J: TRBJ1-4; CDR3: CASSPQGRGGAGEKLFF; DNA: TGCGCCAGCAGCCCCCAGGGACGAGGGGGCGCGGGTGAAAAACTGTTTTTT
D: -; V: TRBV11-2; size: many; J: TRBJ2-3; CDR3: CASSLSLSTDTQYF; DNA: TGTGCCAGCAGCTTATCCCTTAGCACAGATACGCAGTATTTT
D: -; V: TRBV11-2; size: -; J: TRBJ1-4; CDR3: CASSFSGSPEKLFF; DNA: TGTGCCAGCAGCTTTTCAGGGTCCCCCGAAAAACTGTTTTTT
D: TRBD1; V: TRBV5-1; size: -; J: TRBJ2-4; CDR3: CASGQGPPPDLQYF; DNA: TGCGCCAGCGGACAGGGGCCTCCTCCGGACCTTCAGTACTTC
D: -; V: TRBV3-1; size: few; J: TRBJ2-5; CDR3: CASSRTTETQYF; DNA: TGTGCCAGCAGCCGGACCACGGAGACCCAGTACTTC